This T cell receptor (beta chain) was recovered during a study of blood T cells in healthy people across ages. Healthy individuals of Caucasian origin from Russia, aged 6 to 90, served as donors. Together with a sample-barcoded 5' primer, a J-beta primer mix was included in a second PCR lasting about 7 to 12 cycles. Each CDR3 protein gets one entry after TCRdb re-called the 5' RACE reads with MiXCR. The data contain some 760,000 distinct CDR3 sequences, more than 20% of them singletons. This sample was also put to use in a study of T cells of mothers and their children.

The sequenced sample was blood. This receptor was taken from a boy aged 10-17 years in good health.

Here the CDR3 reads CASSLALGGRAGETQYF. Written as DNA, the CDR3 is TGTGCCAGCAGTTTAGCGCTAGGCGGGAGGGCCGGGGAGACCCAGTACTTC. The chain is built from TRBV12-3 or TRBV12-4 and TRBJ2-5; TRBD2 matches 9 bases. The CDR3 is 17 residues long. V trimming: 0 bases; J trimming: 5 bases; junction bases outside the gene matches: 10.